This TCR beta chain derives from a study of blood T cells in healthy people across ages. Study-wide results and limits: Naive T cell percentage showed a strong correlation with TCR beta diversity.

This clonotype was detected ten times or more. The antigen remains undetermined. A second PCR, run for about 7 to 11 cycles, used a sample-barcoded 5' primer plus a J-beta primer mix. One entry per CDR3 protein, called by TCRdb with MiXCR from the 5' RACE reads. This table has approximately 1.5 million distinct CDR3 sequences, roughly 32% appearing once. The sample comprised blood. The clonotype comes from a woman in her twenties or thirties in good health.

The CDR3 DNA reads TGCAGCGTTGACGTGGGGTTCGATGCCCAGTACTTC. This translates into CSVDVGFDAQYF. V gene TRBV29-1 combines with J gene TRBJ2-5, with D hard to call. Trimming took off 3 bases at V and 9 bases at J, with 14 bases between the two ends. This CDR3 has 12 amino acids. The germline CDR1 and CDR2 sequences are SQVTM and ANQGSEA.